Listed below are T cell receptor beta chains from one sample, sequenced in a study of blood T cell repertoires in COVID-19. Produced via immunoSEQ multiplex PCR; TCRdb's table is partial and in-frame only. The sample holds about 210,000 clones; approximately 83% are singletons and the top ten take 2.5% to 3%. Sequenced: peripheral blood. All receptors derive from a woman in her forties with active or convalescent COVID-19. Both conserved end residues are part of each CDR3. The order of the fields is V gene, CDR3 length, clone size, D gene, J gene, CDR3 DNA, CDR3 protein. The D gene is left open where the match is weak. The size field is filled for only some rows; it gives once, few, many or a size class.

TRBV2	14	NA	TRBD1	TRBJ1-1	TGTGCCAGCAGTTACAGGGGGCTTAACACTGAAGCTTTCTTT	CASSYRGLNTEAFF
TRBV28	15	NA	TRBD1	TRBJ1-1	TGTGCCAGCAGTTTAATGGGGGCAGGGGGTACTGAAGCTTTCTTT	CASSLMGAGGTEAFF
TRBV19	17	once	TRBD1	TRBJ1-5	TGTGCCAGTAGTACCCGTCAGACAGGGACCAGCAATCAGCCCCAGCATTTT	CASSTRQTGTSNQPQHF
TRBV24-1	19	NA	TRBD1	TRBJ2-2	TGTGCCACCAGTGATTACATCAGACCGGGACAGCGTGACACCGGGGAGCTGTTTTTT	CATSDYIRPGQRDTGELFF
TRBV24-1	14	few	TRBD1	TRBJ2-5	TGTGCCACCAGTGATCGGACAGGGTTAATCGCCCAGTACTTC	CATSDRTGLIAQYF
TRBV18	15	once	TRBD2	TRBJ2-1	TGTGCCAGCTCACCTGGGACTAGCGGATACAATGAGCAGTTCTTC	CASSPGTSGYNEQFF
TRBV18	15	NA	TRBD2	TRBJ2-3	TGTGCCAGCTCAGTAGCGGGTGGCGGAGCAGATACGCAGTATTTT	CASSVAGGGADTQYF
TRBV7-2	15	few	TRBD1	TRBJ1-2	TGTGCCAGCAGCCAAGACAGGGGGCGCGAGTATGGCTACACCTTC	CASSQDRGREYGYTF
TRBV11-2	18	few	TRBD2	TRBJ2-1	TGTGCCAGCAGCTTAAGGCCGGGACTAGCCCAATCCTACAATGAGCAGTTCTTC	CASSLRPGLAQSYNEQFF
TRBV19	16	NA	TRBD2	TRBJ2-3	TGTGCCAGTAGTCCTCCCGGGGGGTTGAGCACAGATACGCAGTATTTT	CASSPPGGLSTDTQYF
TRBV27	14	NA	TRBD1	TRBJ1-2	TGTGCCAGCAGTTACAACACAGGGGATGGAGGCTACACCTTC	CASSYNTGDGGYTF
TRBV7-9	14	few	NA	TRBJ1-1	TGTGCCAGCAGCTTAGGCAGGGCTGGAACTGAAGCTTTCTTT	CASSLGRAGTEAFF
TRBV15	19	NA	TRBD2	TRBJ2-2	TGTGCCACCAGCAGAGACCACCTAGCGGGGGAATCCAACACCGGGGAGCTGTTTTTT	CATSRDHLAGESNTGELFF
TRBV28	13	NA	TRBD1	TRBJ2-5	TGTGCCAGCAGTTACGGGACAGAAGAGACCCAGTACTTC	CASSYGTEETQYF
TRBV23-1	14	few	NA	TRBJ2-7	TGCGCCAGCAGACGTCAGGGAAACTCCTACGAGCAGTACTTC	CASRRQGNSYEQYF
TRBV7-9	12	NA	NA	TRBJ1-4	TGTGCCAGCAGCTCTTTAGCGGAAAAACTGTTTTTT	CASSSLAEKLFF
TRBV5-1	15	NA	NA	TRBJ2-7	TGCGCCAGCAGCTCTACTGGACAGACCTCCTACGAGCAGTACTTC	CASSSTGQTSYEQYF